This TCR beta chain was sequenced in a study of blood T cell repertoires in COVID-19. In the study overall: Whether acute or convalescent, the COVID-19 samples came from the United States, Italy and Spain. PBMCs, B-cell-depleted T cells, or T cells were the source of the cDNA or gDNA that made up the material.

Per the original data handling: Amplification with reference gene primers provided the estimates of nucleated cell counts. Only in-frame clones appear in the TCRdb table, and some are missing; sequencing was by immunoSEQ multiplex PCR. V, J and clone size are those of that table, while D and trimming were read from the DNA. The sample gives about 23,000 clones, around 94% of which show up once; roughly 4% is in the top ten. V was shortened by 0 bases and J by 6 bases, with 10 bases between the two germline ends. The CDR3 is 13 amino acids. Per germline, CDR1 SGHDT and CDR2 YYEEEE. The material sequenced was peripheral blood. The sequence was obtained from a woman aged 50 to 60 with active COVID-19. J is TRBJ2-7 and V is TRBV5-6; D gene uncertain. The CDR3 sequence: CASSLGHLGEQYF. The CDR3 DNA reads as TGTGCCAGCAGCTTGGGACACCTTGGCGAGCAGTACTTC. Complete variable domain (other parts from reference TRBV5-6 and TRBJ2-7): DAGVTQSPTHLIKTRGQQVTLRCSPKSGHDTVSWYQQALGQGPQFIFQYYEEEERQRGNFPDRFSGHQFPNYSSELNVNALLLGDSALYLCASSLGHLGEQYFGPGTRLTVT.